The T cell receptor (beta chain) described here comes from a study of blood T cells in healthy people across ages. Overall study results and limits: Donor CMV status, an unknown factor, possibly confounded changes in expanded clonotypes. A greater number of naive CD4+ cells and higher diversity distinguished long-lived donors from aged donors.

For this clonotype: Antigen unknown.

Combining a sample-barcoded 5' primer with a J-beta primer mix, a second PCR ran for roughly 6 to 11 cycles. TCRdb passed the 5' RACE reads through MiXCR, listing each CDR3 protein once. The table lists about 1.4 million distinct CDR3 sequences, approximately 60% of them singletons. This CDR3 is 14 amino acids long. Unmatched junction bases numbered 5, after V lost 5 bases and J lost 4 bases. Germline V CDR1 and CDR2: SEHNR, FQNEAQ (reference sequence). V usage is TRBV7-9 and J usage is TRBJ2-5; TRBD1 matches at 9 bases. Material: blood. The sequence came from a man aged 18 to 35 in good health. CDR3 residues: CASSPTGGPETQYF. CDR3 in DNA: TGTGCCAGCAGCCCGACAGGGGGGCCAGAGACCCAGTACTTC.